This TCR beta chain was profiled in a study of regulatory T cells in long-lasting Graves disease. CDR3 regions were amplified by Arm-PCR using iRepertoire HTBI primers to build TCR beta libraries. Per the authors' pipeline: Among the samples, 60 to 75 TRBV and about 15 TRBJ segments were identified. TCRdb recomputed calls from the multiplex PCR reads with MiXCR, one row per CDR3 protein. The V and J calls were not made by the authors but by TCRdb's processing. In the table there are about 460,000 distinct CDR3 sequences, roughly 22% of which are singletons. To note about this clonotype: Its antigen is as yet unknown.

The time point here: persistent/refractory GD, antithyroid drugs over 5 years with positive TRAb. The TCR library was made from RNA that had been extracted from PBMCs in TRIzol. The peripheral blood volume drawn was around 10 milliliters, and it was collected into EDTA tubes. Study outcomes and limitations: Tissue studied was limited to peripheral blood, excluding thyroid tissue. Persistent Graves' patients possessed reduced TCR diversity relative to recently diagnosed ones.

The germline V gene has CDR1 SEHNR and CDR2 FQNEAQ (reference sequence). CDR3 length equals 15 residues. V gave up 2 bases and J gave up 7 bases; unmatched junction bases: 5. The sequence came from a female donor with Graves disease. Sequenced here: peripheral blood mononuclear cells (PBMCs), sampled when the disease was refractory, from a patient treated with antithyroid drugs. The chain is built from TRBV7-9 and TRBJ1-6, with 7 bases fitting TRBD1. The CDR3 bases are TGTGCCAGCAGCTTAAAGAGGGGGCTAAATTCACCCCTCCACTTT. As protein: CASSLKRGLNSPLHF. The full variable domain, with the rest looked up from reference TRBV7-9 and TRBJ1-6, is DTGVSQNPRHKITKRGQNVTFRCDPISEHNRLYWYRQTLGQGPEFLTYFQNEAQLEKSRLLSDRFSAERPKGSFSTLEIQRTEQGDSAMYLCASSLKRGLNSPLHFGNGTRLTVT.